This T cell receptor (beta chain) was retrieved from a study of T cells in localized non-small cell lung cancer. Repertoires were generated with immunoSEQ multiplex PCR, while TCRdb's copy carries only in-frame clones and drops some. The sample gives around 69,000 clones, under 90% of which show up once; approximately 2% is in the top ten. Study-wide results and limits: Paired adjacent lung recovered a median about 60 of the top 100 tumor clones. Elevated blood T cell density was associated with longer overall survival. Tumor showed lower T cell clonality than uninvolved adjacent lung, where it was highest.

This clone was counted a few times. Antigen unknown. The sequence came from a woman aged 40 to 75 with stage I lung adenocarcinoma. Sequenced here: peripheral blood, sampled before any cancer treatment.

CDR3 protein: CASSNSLYYGYTF. CDR3 nucleotide sequence: TGTGCCAGTAGTAACAGTCTCTACTATGGCTACACCTTC. This rearrangement joins TRBV19 to TRBJ1-2; no firm D call. V was cut by 4 bases and J by 3 bases, with 9 bases left in between. Germline-derived CDR1 and CDR2 are LNHDA and SQIVND (reference sequence). There are 13 residues in the CDR3. Full variable domain (outside the CDR3, taken from reference TRBV19 and TRBJ1-2): DGGITQSPKYLFRKEGQNVTLSCEQNLNHDAMYWYRQDPGQGLRLIYYSQIVNDFQKGDIAEGYSVSREKKESFPLTVTSAQKNPTAFYLCASSNSLYYGYTFGSGTRLTVV.